The rows below give T cell receptor beta chains drawn from one sample of a study of blood T cells in healthy people across ages. MiXCR, applied by TCRdb to the 5' RACE reads, yields one record per CDR3 protein. The repertoire holds about 1,600,000 distinct CDR3 sequences, with roughly 40% as singletons. The source material was blood. The source is a woman aged 18-29 years in good health. Both conserved end residues are part of each CDR3. Fields, in order: D gene, J gene, clone size, V gene, CDR3 DNA, CDR3 protein. The D gene is left open where the match is weak. Clone size is shown for a subset of rows, as once, few, many or a class of expanded clone.

>-|TRBJ2-3|once|TRBV3-1
TGTGCCAGCAGCCCCCAATGGCGGGGGCCTTCAGATACGCAGTATTTT
CASSPQWRGPSDTQYF
>TRBD1|TRBJ1-1|few|TRBV7-9
TGTGCCAGCAGCTTCGGACAGGGCGGAGCTTTCTTT
CASSFGQGGAFF
>-|TRBJ1-2|-|TRBV27
TGTGCCAGCAGTGCACACCCCAGGGTTGGCTACACCTTC
CASSAHPRVGYTF
>TRBD1|TRBJ2-1|-|TRBV11-2
TGTGCCAGCAGCTTAGCCAGGACAGGGCTATACAATGAGCAGTTCTTC
CASSLARTGLYNEQFF
>-|TRBJ2-3|few|TRBV6-2/TRBV6-3
TGTGCCAGCAGTTATAGGACTACTACTAGCACAGATACGCAGTATTTT
CASSYRTTTSTDTQYF
>-|TRBJ2-5|-|TRBV6-5
TGTGCCAGCAGTTACTCGTACGGAAAAGACAATGAGCAGTACTTC
CASSYSYGKDNEQYF
>-|TRBJ2-1|-|TRBV10-3
TGTGCCATCAGGAGGACGACGGGAGAGCAGTTCTTC
CAIRRTTGEQFF
>TRBD1|TRBJ2-5|-|TRBV5-1
TGCGCCAGCAGTCAGCGGGGACAGGGGACGCAAGAGACCCAGTACTTC
CASSQRGQGTQETQYF
>-|TRBJ2-1|-|TRBV6-1
TGTGCCAGCAGCGCGGTGGGTGAGCAGTTCTTC
CASSAVGEQFF
>TRBD2|TRBJ2-3|-|TRBV5-4
TGTGCCAGCAGTTGGGGACTACAAAGCACAGATACGCAGTATTTT
CASSWGLQSTDTQYF
>-|TRBJ1-5|many|TRBV10-3
TGTGCCATCGGAGGTGGTCAGCCCCAGCATTTT
CAIGGGQPQHF
>TRBD1|TRBJ1-4|-|TRBV7-9
TGTGCCAGCAGCGTGGACAGGGCGACTAATGAAAAACTGTTTTTT
CASSVDRATNEKLFF
>-|TRBJ2-5|few|TRBV12-3/TRBV12-4
TGTGCCAGCAGCCGCGGGACAAGTTGGGAGACCCAGTACTTC
CASSRGTSWETQYF
>-|TRBJ2-3|-|TRBV28
TGTGCCAGCAGTTTATTCCAGGGAAGGGATACGCAGTATTTT
CASSLFQGRDTQYF
>-|TRBJ2-1|-|TRBV20-1
TGCAGTATCCCACATGGGACTCTACACCTGGGTGAGCAGTTCTTC
CSIPHGTLHLGEQFF
>-|TRBJ2-3|-|TRBV5-1
TGCGCCAGCAGCTTGGTTACTGGAACCACAGATACGCAGTATTTT
CASSLVTGTTDTQYF
>TRBD1|TRBJ1-3|-|TRBV30
TGTGCCTGGAGCAGGGGGGTAAACACCATATATTTT
CAWSRGVNTIYF
>TRBD1|TRBJ1-2|-|TRBV25-1
TGTGCCAGCAGTGACCTGGGACAGGCCTCCTATGGCTACACCTTC
CASSDLGQASYGYTF
>-|TRBJ2-7|-|TRBV9
TGTGCCAGCAGCGTAGACGTTGGCGACAGCCCCTACGAGCAGTACTTC
CASSVDVGDSPYEQYF
>-|TRBJ1-6|-|TRBV7-2
TGTGCCAGCAGCTTAGGACTCCCAACCCTCCACTTT
CASSLGLPTLHF
>-|TRBJ2-1|few|TRBV6-5
TGTGCCAGCAAAGGACTTCGGGGTGGGGATGAGCAGTTCTTC
CASKGLRGGDEQFF
>TRBD1|TRBJ2-7|once|TRBV12-3/TRBV12-4
TGTGCCAGCAGCTTCCGAGGGACAGGGGCCTACGAGCAGTACTTC
CASSFRGTGAYEQYF
>-|TRBJ2-5|-|TRBV29-1
TGCAGCGCCGCTCGAGGGGGACAAGAGACCCAGTACTTC
CSAARGGQETQYF
>-|TRBJ1-2|few|TRBV12-3/TRBV12-4
TGTGCCAGCAGTTTTCCCCGGCCAGAAGCAGGGGGCTACACCTTC
CASSFPRPEAGGYTF
>-|TRBJ2-7|-|TRBV7-2
TGTGCCAGCAGCTCCTCATGGAGCGAGCAGTACTTC
CASSSSWSEQYF
>TRBD2|TRBJ2-1|few|TRBV5-1
TGCGCCAGCAACACCGGGACTACGGGGTACAATGAGCAGTTCTTC
CASNTGTTGYNEQFF
>-|TRBJ2-5|-|TRBV7-9
TGTGCCAGCAGCATTGCGGGGGAGACCCAGTACTTC
CASSIAGETQYF
>-|TRBJ2-4|-|TRBV5-6
TGTGCCAGCAGCTTGGAGCAGAACATTCAGTACTTC
CASSLEQNIQYF
>TRBD2|TRBJ2-3|-|TRBV27
TGTGCCAGCAGATCTCCCGGGCGCGGGGGGTCGGCAGATACGCAGTATTTT
CASRSPGRGGSADTQYF
>-|TRBJ2-7|few|TRBV20-1
TGCAGTGCTAGAGACAGGTCTACCTACGAGCAGTACTTC
CSARDRSTYEQYF
>-|TRBJ1-5|-|TRBV16
TGTGCCAGCAGCCAAGGGGGGAGCGATCAGCCCCAGCATTTT
CASSQGGSDQPQHF
>-|TRBJ1-6|few|TRBV4-1
TGCGCCAGCAGCCAAACGTTGGACATAAGCTATAATTCACCCCTCCACTTT
CASSQTLDISYNSPLHF
>-|TRBJ2-1|-|TRBV10-3
TGTGCCATCAGTGCAGCAGGGTCAGGCTACAATGAGCAGTTCTTC
CAISAAGSGYNEQFF
>-|TRBJ1-4|-|TRBV3-1
TGTGCCAGCAGCCAAGATAAGGGGGGCACGGCTAATGGAAAACTGTTTTTT
CASSQDKGGTANGKLFF
>-|TRBJ2-1|few|TRBV7-2
TGTGCCAGCAGCTTAGGGGCTACTACCTACAATGAGCAGTTCTTC
CASSLGATTYNEQFF
>-|TRBJ2-1|-|TRBV6-2/TRBV6-3
TGTGCCAGCAGCATCGGGGTGGACAATGAGCAGTTCTTC
CASSIGVDNEQFF
>-|TRBJ1-1|few|TRBV10-3
TGTGCCATCAGTGAGATGTCGGGGGAAGCTTTCTTT
CAISEMSGEAFF
>TRBD2|TRBJ2-3|-|TRBV4-2
TGTGCCAGCAGCCAAGATAGGGCTAGCGGGCCCTCAGATACGCAGTATTTT
CASSQDRASGPSDTQYF
>TRBD2|TRBJ2-7|many|TRBV27
TGTGCCAGCAGTTTATCGACTAGCGGGTTCTACGAGCAGTACTTC
CASSLSTSGFYEQYF
>TRBD2|TRBJ2-7|-|TRBV12-3/TRBV12-4
TGTGCCAGCAGGCGGGGAGGGGCTAGGGATGAGCAGTACTTC
CASRRGGARDEQYF
>-|TRBJ1-5|few|TRBV12-5
TGTGCTAGTGGTCCGGACGATGATCAGCCCCAGCATTTT
CASGPDDDQPQHF
>-|TRBJ2-5|-|TRBV5-6
TGTGCCAGCAGCCCGTGGGGCTTCCAAGAGACCCAGTACTTC
CASSPWGFQETQYF